This T cell receptor beta chain was identified in a study of cytomegalovirus exposure and HLA in healthy donors. The PCR had 60 Vbeta and 13 Jbeta primers. Method: immunoSEQ multiplex PCR; TCRdb's copy keeps in-frame clones and lacks some. The table has roughly 170,000 clones, roughly 80% seen once. This clone was counted only a few times. Its specificity is not known. Broader study findings: When presence/absence was analysed, sequencing depth was taken to be roughly uniform across donors.

The sample was PBMCs. The source is a young woman in good health and CMV-seronegative.

CDR3 protein: CASSLLGSGSSTDTQYF. DNA of the CDR3: TGTGCCAGCAGCTTACTAGGTAGCGGTTCAAGCACAGATACGCAGTATTTT. The J gene is TRBJ2-3, the V gene TRBV7-3, with D perhaps TRBD2 (6 bases). The CDR3 contains 17 residues. Germline V gene data show CDR1 as SGHTA and CDR2 as FQGTGA. V was trimmed by 2 bases and J by 0 bases, leaving 15 bases between them.